This T cell receptor (beta chain) appears in the sequencing data of a study of somatic mutations in cytotoxic T cells in rheumatoid arthritis. Study in general: Certain V beta antibody-stained T-cell populations, V beta1+ cells sequenced for TCRB among them, were flow-sorted to nearly 100% purity.

The data were produced by immunoSEQ multiplex PCR, yet TCRdb's version contains in-frame clones alone and is incomplete. The sample comprises some 38,000 clones, 70% to 85% of which are singletons, and 3.2% rests with the top ten. Trimming cost V 0 bases and J 3 bases, with 12 bases left between them. This CDR3 has 15 residues. Germline V gives CDR1 MNHNS, CDR2 SASEGT. This TCR came from a man in his forties in good health. The chain is built from TRBV6-1 and TRBJ2-7, with D maybe TRBD2 (5 bases). Sequenced sample: CD8+ T cells sorted from blood. The CDR3 sequence: CASSEAAFDYYEQYF. DNA for the CDR3: TGTGCCAGCAGTGAAGCGGCCTTCGACTACTACGAGCAGTACTTC.